This is a list of T cell receptor beta chains from one sample in a study of control samples from healthy donors and cancer patients. Measured with immunoSEQ multiplex PCR; TCRdb has only the in-frame clones, and not every one. The table has 110,000 or so clones, about nine tenths seen once. Specimen: blood. All receptors derive from a human donor in good health. The donor label of this sample is uncertain. The CDR3 runs from the conserved cysteine through the conserved F or W. Each record gives: D gene, V gene, J gene, clone size, CDR3 protein, CDR3 DNA. The D gene is left open where the match is weak. The size field is filled for only some rows; it gives once, few, many or a size class.

-	TRBV19	TRBJ1-1	few	CASRRPQGSGTEAFF	TGTGCCAGTAGACGCCCACAGGGCTCTGGCACTGAAGCTTTCTTT
TRBD1	TRBV11-2	TRBJ1-6	once	CASSLDGQGRSPLHF	TGTGCCAGCAGCTTAGACGGACAGGGGAGGTCACCCCTCCACTTT
-	TRBV19	TRBJ1-5	-	CASSSIPTASSNQPQHF	TGTGCCAGTAGTTCTATCCCGACAGCCAGTAGCAATCAGCCCCAGCATTTT
-	TRBV10-3	TRBJ2-1	-	CAISDLGLGDNEQFF	TGTGCCATCAGTGATTTGGGGTTGGGTGACAATGAGCAGTTCTTC
-	TRBV5-6	TRBJ1-2	-	CASSRTRSGYTF	TGTGCCAGCAGCCGCACTAGGAGTGGCTACACCTTC
TRBD1	TRBV25-1	TRBJ2-1	-	CASSIAGGVYNEQFF	TGTGCCAGCAGTATAGCAGGGGGCGTCTACAATGAGCAGTTCTTC
-	TRBV6-1	TRBJ2-1	-	CASSDGDWDNEQFF	TGTGCCAGCAGTGATGGGGATTGGGACAATGAGCAGTTCTTC
-	TRBV5-1	TRBJ2-5	-	CASSLGTRQETQYF	TGCGCCAGCAGCCTCGGGACACGCCAAGAGACCCAGTACTTC
TRBD2	TRBV2	TRBJ2-5	once	CASSDRLAGGPQETQYF	TGTGCCAGCAGTGATCGACTAGCGGGGGGGCCACAAGAGACCCAGTACTTC
TRBD1	TRBV6-6	TRBJ1-2	-	CASRDRDNYGYTF	TGTGCCAGCAGGGACAGGGATAACTATGGCTACACCTTC
-	TRBV19	TRBJ1-5	-	CASTGGSNQPQHF	TGTGCCAGTACGGGCGGTAGCAATCAGCCCCAGCATTTT
TRBD1	TRBV14	TRBJ2-2	once	CASSRPGQGSTGELFF	TGTGCCAGCAGCCGCCCGGGACAGGGGAGTACCGGGGAGCTGTTTTTT
-	TRBV10-3	TRBJ2-2	-	CAISDRANAGELFF	TGTGCCATCAGTGACAGGGCTAACGCCGGGGAGCTGTTTTTT
-	TRBV6-6	TRBJ2-1	-	CATYFGGYNEQFF	TGTGCCACCTATTTCGGGGGTTATAATGAGCAGTTCTTC
TRBD1	TRBV11-2	TRBJ1-2	-	CASSRSTDRDGYTF	TGTGCCAGCAGCCGATCGACGGACAGGGACGGCTACACCTTC
-	TRBV11-2	TRBJ2-7	-	CASSSPGNEQYF	TGTGCCAGCAGCTCCCCTGGGAACGAGCAGTACTTC
-	TRBV18	TRBJ1-5	-	CASSPVAGNQPQHF	TGTGCCAGCTCACCCGTGGCCGGTAATCAGCCCCAGCATTTT
-	TRBV6-1	TRBJ1-4	-	CASSERAGEAEKLFF	TGTGCCAGCAGTGAACGGGCAGGGGAAGCGGAAAAACTGTTTTTT
TRBD2	TRBV27	TRBJ2-7	-	CASSRQVAGKIYEQYF	TGTGCCAGCAGCCGCCAAGTAGCGGGGAAGATCTACGAGCAGTACTTC
-	TRBV6-2/TRBV6-3	TRBJ2-1	-	CASSLDYFSYNEQFF	TGTGCCAGCAGCCTGGACTATTTCTCCTACAATGAGCAGTTCTTC
TRBD1	TRBV10-1	TRBJ1-1	-	CASSEDRDTEAFF	TGCGCCAGCAGTGAGGACAGGGACACTGAAGCTTTCTTT
-	TRBV30	TRBJ2-3	-	CAWDRQISSDTQYF	TGTGCCTGGGACAGACAAATATCCTCAGATACGCAGTATTTT
-	TRBV18	TRBJ1-5	-	CASSPDGQITQPQHF	TGTGCCAGCTCACCGGACGGACAGATTACTCAGCCCCAGCATTTT
-	TRBV6-6	TRBJ2-7	once	CASNLLGESYEQYF	TGTGCCAGCAACCTACTGGGGGAATCCTACGAGCAGTACTTC
-	TRBV10-3	TRBJ1-1	-	CAISPMGDGPEAFF	TGTGCCATCAGCCCAATGGGGGACGGCCCTGAAGCTTTCTTT
TRBD1	TRBV3-1/TRBV3-2	TRBJ2-7	-	CASSQEGIFAGGQYF	TGTGCCAGCAGCCAAGAGGGCATCTTCGCAGGGGGGCAGTACTTC
-	TRBV27	TRBJ1-1	once	CASSLRRSPEAFF	TGTGCCAGCAGTTTAAGACGATCCCCTGAAGCTTTCTTT
-	TRBV12-5	TRBJ1-6	few	CASGRAGNFLNSPLHF	TGTGCTAGTGGGAGGGCAGGGAACTTCTTAAATTCACCCCTCCACTTT
-	TRBV6-5	TRBJ1-4	once	CASSWGGHNEKLFF	TGTGCCAGCAGCTGGGGGGGCCATAATGAAAAACTGTTTTTT
TRBD2	TRBV6-5	TRBJ2-7	-	CASSLLAGASYEQYF	TGTGCCAGCAGTTTACTAGCGGGGGCATCCTACGAGCAGTACTTC
-	TRBV19	TRBJ1-5	-	CASSIEAGFNQPQHF	TGTGCCAGTAGTATAGAGGCGGGATTCAATCAGCCCCAGCATTTT
TRBD1	TRBV28	TRBJ1-4	-	CASSDRANNEKLFF	TGTGCCAGCAGTGACAGGGCGAATAATGAAAAACTGTTTTTT
TRBD1	TRBV27	TRBJ1-3	-	CASSKQGGYSGNTIYF	TGTGCCAGCAGCAAACAGGGGGGATACTCTGGAAACACCATATATTTT
-	TRBV5-1	TRBJ1-1	-	CASGGSGEAFF	TGCGCCAGCGGAGGAAGTGGTGAAGCTTTCTTT
-	TRBV4-2	TRBJ1-3	-	CASSQELLTPNSGNTIYF	TGTGCCAGCAGCCAAGAATTGTTGACACCAAACTCTGGAAACACCATATATTTT
TRBD1	TRBV10-3	TRBJ1-6	once	CAISDLQGASPLHF	TGTGCCATCAGTGACTTACAGGGGGCCTCACCCCTCCACTTT
-	TRBV5-6	TRBJ2-3	few	CASSLRGLYTQYF	TGTGCCAGCAGCCTACGAGGTTTATATACGCAGTATTTT
TRBD1	TRBV5-1	TRBJ2-2	-	CASSSPDRAPTGELFF	TGCGCCAGCAGCTCTCCGGACAGGGCCCCCACCGGGGAGCTGTTTTTT
-	TRBV11-3	TRBJ2-3	-	CASSSGSRGAWTDTQYF	TGTGCCAGCAGCTCGGGAAGCAGGGGGGCTTGGACAGATACGCAGTATTTT
TRBD1	TRBV29-1	TRBJ2-3	-	CSVERGQGAVDTQYF	TGCAGCGTTGAAAGAGGACAGGGGGCGGTGGATACGCAGTATTTT